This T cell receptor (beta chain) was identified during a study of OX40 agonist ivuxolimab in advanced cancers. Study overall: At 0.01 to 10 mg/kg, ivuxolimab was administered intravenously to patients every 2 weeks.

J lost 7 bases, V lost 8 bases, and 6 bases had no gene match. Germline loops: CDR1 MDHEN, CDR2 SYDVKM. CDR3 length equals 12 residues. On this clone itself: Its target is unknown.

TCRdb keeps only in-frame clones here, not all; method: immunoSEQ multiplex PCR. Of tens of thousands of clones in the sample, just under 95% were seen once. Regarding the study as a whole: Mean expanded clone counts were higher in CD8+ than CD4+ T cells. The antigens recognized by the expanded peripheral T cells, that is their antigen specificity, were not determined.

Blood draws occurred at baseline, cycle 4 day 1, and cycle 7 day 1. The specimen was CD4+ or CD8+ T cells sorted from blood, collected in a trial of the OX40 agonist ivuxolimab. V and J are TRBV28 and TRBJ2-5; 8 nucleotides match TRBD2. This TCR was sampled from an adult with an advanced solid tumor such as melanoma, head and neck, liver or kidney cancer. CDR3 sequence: CASSGLDGTQYF. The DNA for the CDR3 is TGTGCCAGCTCGGGACTAGATGGGACCCAGTACTTC.